What follows are 25 T cell receptor beta chains derived from one specimen sequenced in a study of cytomegalovirus exposure and HLA in healthy donors. Vbeta (60) and Jbeta (13) primers were used in the PCR. TCRdb's copy holds only in-frame clones and misses some; the assay was immunoSEQ multiplex PCR. The table records about 180,000 clones, 77% of them present only once. What was sequenced was PBMCs. Receptors were obtained from a woman aged 25 to 39 in good health and CMV-seropositive.

The chain employs TRBV28 and TRBJ2-7, with D perhaps matching TRBD1 (6 bases). Germline loops: CDR1 MDHEN, CDR2 SYDVKM. The length of the CDR3 is 14 residues. Deletions cut 3 bases from V and 5 bases from J, with 14 bases between. CDR3 residues: CASSFRQGSDEQYF. The DNA for the CDR3 is TGTGCCAGCAGTTTCCGGCAGGGGTCAGACGAGCAGTACTTC.

The genes are TRBV5-4 and TRBJ2-3; 10 positions match TRBD1. The germline CDR1 and CDR2 sequences are SGHNT and YYREEE (reference sequence). This CDR3 is 15 amino acids long. The V segment lost 1 base and the J segment 4 bases; nucleotides outside the gene matches: 3. Here the CDR3 DNA reads TGTGCCAGCAGCTTGCTGGGACAGGGGTCAGATACGCAGTATTTT. This gives the protein CASSLLGQGSDTQYF.

This clone was counted a few times. The J gene is TRBJ1-1, the V gene TRBV25-1; 7 bases align to TRBD1. The V segment lost 8 bases and the J segment 2 bases; nucleotides outside the gene matches: 8. The CDR3 has 14 residues. CDR1 is MGHDK, CDR2 SYGVNS, per germline. CDR3 sequence: CASRGRGSNTEAFF. CDR3 DNA sequence: TGTGCCAGCCGGGGCAGGGGGTCAAACACTGAAGCTTTCTTT. The full variable domain, with the rest looked up from reference TRBV25-1 and TRBJ1-1, is EADIYQTPRYLVIGTGKKITLECSQTMGHDKMYWYQQDPGMELHLIHYSYGVNSTEKGDLSSESTVSRIRTEHFPLTLESARPSHTSQYLCASRGRGSNTEAFFGQGTRLTVV.

This rearrangement joins TRBV5-4 to TRBJ1-2; tentative D call: TRBD1 (6 bases). This CDR3 region has 12 residues. The V end was cut by 6 bases, the J end by 9 bases, with 15 bases between. Germline assignment: CDR1 SGHNT and CDR2 YYREEE (reference sequence). In DNA form, the CDR3 reads TGTGCCAGCACCTTAACAGGGATACGCTACACCTTC. This sequence encodes CASTLTGIRYTF.

The V gene is TRBV27, the J gene TRBJ1-3, with 7 bases identical to TRBD1. CDR1 and CDR2 (germline): MNHEY, SMNVEV (reference sequence). V shed 6 bases, J shed 0 bases, and the junction held 8 bases outside the gene matches. The CDR3 length is 16 residues. The CDR3 here is CASRPGQTISGNTIYF. The CDR3 nucleotides read TGTGCCAGCAGACCGGGACAGACGATCTCTGGAAACACCATATATTTT.

The chain links TRBV9 to TRBJ1-4; D not certain. The CDR3 has 15 residues. Trimming shortened V by 4 bases and J by 0 bases, and 10 bases separated the two germline ends. The germline gives CDR1 SGDLS, CDR2 YYNGEE. The CDR3 DNA follows: TGTGCCAGCAGCACCGACACCGCAACTAATGAAAAACTGTTTTTT. Amino acid sequence: CASSTDTATNEKLFF.

V usage is TRBV7-2 and J usage is TRBJ2-5; TRBD2 matches at 8 bases. CDR3 length: 14 residues. The V gene end was trimmed by 3 bases and the J gene end by 5 bases; junction bases not matched to a gene: 5. Germline lookup yields CDR1 SGHTA and CDR2 FQGNSA. In DNA form, the CDR3 reads TGTGCCAGCAGCTTCAAGCGGGAGCTGGAGACCCAGTACTTC. Translation gives CASSFKRELETQYF.

The chain joins TRBV4-1 to TRBJ1-4; possibly TRBD1 for D (6 bases). CDR1 is MGHRA, CDR2 YSYEKL, per germline. V was shortened by 3 bases and J by 7 bases, with 12 bases between the two germline ends. The CDR3 spans 14 residues. The CDR3 sequence: CASSHRGIGEKLFF. The CDR3 region has the DNA TGCGCCAGCAGCCACAGGGGAATAGGTGAAAAACTGTTTTTT.

This clone was observed once. This chain uses TRBV29-1 with TRBJ1-1; 10 nucleotides agree with TRBD1. V lost 3 bases and J lost 5; bases outside the gene matches: 12. Per germline, CDR1 SQVTM and CDR2 ANQGSEA. The CDR3 consists of 16 residues. The DNA for the CDR3 is TGCAGCGTTGAGCCCGAACCGGGACAGGGGTGGACTGAAGCTTTCTTT. Translating it yields CSVEPEPGQGWTEAFF.

V gene TRBV9 combines with J gene TRBJ2-1; 8 nucleotides line up with TRBD2. Germline V gene data show CDR1 as SGDLS and CDR2 as YYNGEE. J was trimmed by 4 bases and V by 1 base; bases with no gene match: 13. This CDR3 is 18 amino acids long. CDR3 region: CASSVRTGGVDRYNEQFF. The CDR3 nucleotides read TGTGCCAGCAGCGTAAGAACGGGAGGGGTAGACAGATACAATGAGCAGTTCTTC. The full variable domain, rest sourced from reference TRBV9 and TRBJ2-1, is DSGVTQTPKHLITATGQRVTLRCSPRSGDLSVYWYQQSLDQGLQFLIQYYNGEERAKGNILERFSAQQFPDLHSELNLSSLELGDSALYFCASSVRTGGVDRYNEQFFGPGTRLTVL.

The chain combines TRBV6-6 with TRBJ2-7; D possibly corresponds to TRBD2 (7 bases). Germline values: CDR1 MNHNY, CDR2 SVGAGI (reference sequence). V was clipped by 4 bases and J by 0 bases, with 16 bases between them. This CDR3 region has 16 residues. CDR3 bases: TGTGCCAGCAGTTTCGGACTCCGGGGGGCCTCCTACGAGCAGTACTTC. Its protein product is CASSFGLRGASYEQYF.

This chain links TRBV29-1 with TRBJ2-7; D perhaps matches TRBD1 (5 bases). CDR1 is SQVTM, CDR2 ANQGSEA, per germline. The CDR3 extends over 13 amino acids. V was shortened by 4 bases and J by 0 bases, with 10 bases between the two germline ends. CDR3 in amino acids: CSVVPDNSYEQYF. CDR3 sequence (DNA): TGCAGCGTTGTCCCGGACAACTCCTACGAGCAGTACTTC.

The rearrangement joins TRBV11-3 to TRBJ2-2, with 8 bases aligning to TRBD2. Trimming cost V 5 bases and J 7 bases; bases outside gene matches: 9. The CDR3 covers 15 residues. Germline V CDR1 and CDR2: SGHNT, YENEEA. The CDR3 sequence is CASSPGRALGGELFF. CDR3 sequence (DNA): TGTGCCAGCAGCCCCGGGAGGGCCCTTGGCGGGGAGCTGTTTTTT.

V and J are TRBV28 and TRBJ2-5; the match to TRBD1 covers 10 bases. Germline V gene lookup returns CDR1 MDHEN and CDR2 SYDVKM. J was trimmed by 5 bases and V by 5 bases; bases with no gene match: 11. The CDR3 loop spans 16 amino acids. This chain's CDR3 is CASSAGTGVSFETQYF. In nucleotides, the CDR3 is TGTGCCAGCAGTGCCGGGACAGGGGTATCCTTTGAGACCCAGTACTTC.

The chain carries TRBV5-1 and TRBJ2-7; 11 bases are a match to TRBD2. There are 15 residues in the CDR3. Germline CDR1 is SGHRS and CDR2 is YFSETQ. V lost 5 bases, J lost 0 bases, and 4 bases stayed unmatched. CDR3 DNA sequence: TGCGCCAGCAGAATAGCGGGAGGGAGCTCCTACGAGCAGTACTTC. Translation gives CASRIAGGSSYEQYF.

The rearrangement links TRBV11-2 to TRBJ1-3, with D possibly TRBD1 on 6 matching bases. This CDR3 spans 13 amino acids. The V end was cut by 6 bases, the J end by 1 base, with 7 bases between. The germline V gene has CDR1 SGHAT and CDR2 FQNNGV. CDR3 nucleotides: TGTGCCAGCAGGGGGACATCTGGAAACACCATATATTTT. Amino acids: CASRGTSGNTIYF.

The chain recombines TRBV4-3 with TRBJ2-3; TRBD2 is a possible D gene (6 bases). The germline V and J ends were trimmed by 1 base and 0 bases, with 11 bases remaining between them. The CDR3 is 16 residues long. Germline CDR1 reads LGHNA; CDR2 reads YSLEER. The DNA for the CDR3 is TGCGCCAGCAGCCAAGTCCTAGCGTATAGCACAGATACGCAGTATTTT. Its translation is CASSQVLAYSTDTQYF.

In its sample, this clone was seen once. CDR3 region: CASSARTSGTYNEQFF. CDR3 coding DNA: TGCGCCAGCAGCGCCAGGACTAGCGGTACGTACAATGAGCAGTTCTTC. The chain couples TRBV5-1 to TRBJ2-1, with 10 positions matching TRBD2. V shed 4 bases, J shed 4 bases, and the junction held 8 bases outside the gene matches. This CDR3 spans 16 amino acids. Germline V gene lookup returns CDR1 SGHRS and CDR2 YFSETQ.

The V and J genes are TRBV14 and TRBJ2-3; 12 bases are a match to TRBD2. The CDR3 is 21 amino acids. Germline V gene sequence: CDR1 SGHDN, CDR2 FVKESK. Trimming cost V 0 bases and J 3 bases; bases outside gene matches: 16. CDR3 sequence: CASSQDGATSGRIDGTDTQYF. The CDR3 DNA sequence: TGTGCCAGCAGCCAAGATGGGGCGACTAGCGGGAGAATTGACGGTACAGATACGCAGTATTTT.

There are a few counts of this clone. This chain uses TRBV28 with TRBJ2-1; D is possibly TRBD2 (6 bases). Per the germline V gene, CDR1 is MDHEN and CDR2 is SYDVKM. The CDR3 is 20 amino acids. V lost 5 bases to trimming and J lost 3 bases, with 29 bases between them. The CDR3 loop is CASSPRGRVSTLHIYNEQFF. The CDR3 DNA is TGTGCCAGCAGTCCGCGGGGCAGGGTTTCGACTCTCCACATCTACAATGAGCAGTTCTTC.

The rearrangement joins TRBV9 to TRBJ2-2, with 8 nucleotides matching TRBD1. Germline-derived CDR1 and CDR2 are SGDLS and YYNGEE. This CDR3 contains 16 residues. The junction had 9 bases not matched to a gene; V was cut back by 4 bases and J by 4 bases. This chain's CDR3 is CASSSRQGWGTGELFF. CDR3 sequence (DNA): TGTGCCAGCAGCTCCCGACAGGGGTGGGGCACCGGGGAGCTGTTTTTT.

The genes are TRBV5-1 and TRBJ2-1; 8 bases align to TRBD2. This CDR3 comprises 17 residues. V gave up 0 bases and J gave up 6 bases; unmatched junction bases: 11. Germline CDR1 reads SGHRS; CDR2 reads YFSETQ. The CDR3 bases are TGCGCCAGCAGCTTGGCCGGGGGGGGGAGGCGGTTCAATGAGCAGTTCTTC. It is translated as CASSLAGGGRRFNEQFF.

The rearrangement joins TRBV15 to TRBJ2-2; 8 nucleotides line up with TRBD2. Germline assignment: CDR1 LNHNV and CDR2 YYDKDF (reference sequence). The V gene end was trimmed by 6 bases and the J gene end by 6 bases; junction bases not matched to a gene: 6. CDR3 length equals 14 residues. This CDR3 reads CATRMAGGPGELFF. CDR3 nucleotides: TGTGCCACCAGGATGGCGGGAGGTCCCGGGGAGCTGTTTTTT. Full variable domain (missing parts from reference TRBV15 and TRBJ2-2): DAMVIQNPRYQVTQFGKPVTLSCSQTLNHNVMYWYQQKSSQAPKLLFHYYDKDFNNEADTPDNFQSRRPNTSFCFLDIRSPGLGDTAMYLCATRMAGGPGELFFGEGSRLTVL.

The chain carries TRBV4-2 and TRBJ1-5; 11 bases are a match to TRBD1. Germline-derived CDR1 and CDR2 are LGHNA and YNFKEQ. CDR3 length: 15 residues. With 5 bases clipped from V and 5 bases from J, the junction kept 5 bases outside the gene matches. DNA for the CDR3: TGTGCCAGCAGCTCCGGGACAGGGGGTTATCAGCCCCAGCATTTT. It yields the protein CASSSGTGGYQPQHF.

The V gene is TRBV5-1, the J gene TRBJ2-2; maybe TRBD2 (5 bases). V dropped 0 bases and J dropped 8 bases, with 8 bases sitting between them. The CDR3 has 13 amino acids. From germline, CDR1 is SGHRS and CDR2 YFSETQ. The CDR3 loop reads CASSLEQRGELFF. The CDR3 nucleotides are TGCGCCAGCAGCTTGGAGCAGCGGGGGGAGCTGTTTTTT.